Each of the 25 T cell receptor beta chains below was sequenced from the same sample in a study of cytomegalovirus exposure and HLA in healthy donors (dated by TCRdb to about 2017). To prepare the library, the immunoSEQ multiplex PCR assay was applied. The multiplex PCR relied on a mix of 60 forward primers for TCR Vbeta segments and 13 reverse primers for TCR Jbeta segments. TCRdb retrieved this table from immuneACCESS and kept in-frame rearrangements only. Not all clones are present; in checked studies, unresolved V genes account for under half, and no reason is known for the remainder. Recorded for this sample are under 200,000 clones; roughly 72% of them occurred a single time. Of the sample, about 2% is held by the ten largest clones. The specimen was PBMCs. These TCRs come from a woman aged 25 to 39 in good health and CMV-seropositive.

There are a few counts of this clone. This chain links TRBV4-1 with TRBJ2-7; possible D gene TRBD2, 6 bases. The CDR3 has 15 amino acids. Per the germline V gene, CDR1 is MGHRA and CDR2 is YSYEKL. The V and J ends lost 2 bases and 7 bases respectively, with 18 bases between them. The CDR3 protein is CASSQLTVPRGEQYF. As DNA, the CDR3 is TGCGCCAGCAGCCAACTTACGGTCCCCCGGGGGGAGCAGTACTTC.

V and J are TRBV29-1 and TRBJ1-2, with 9 bases matching TRBD1. The CDR3 runs to 15 residues. Germline CDR1 is SQVTM and CDR2 is ANQGSEA. V was pared by 7 bases and J by 0 bases, with 9 bases of the junction left unmatched. CDR3 sequence: CSAYDRDRANYGYTF. In DNA form, the CDR3 reads TGCAGCGCTTATGACCGGGACAGGGCTAACTATGGCTACACCTTC.

The J gene is TRBJ2-3, the V gene TRBV2, with 7 bases lining up with TRBD1. Germline values: CDR1 SNHLY, CDR2 FYNNEI. This CDR3 is 13 amino acids long. V gave up 6 bases and J gave up 6 bases; unmatched junction bases: 6. The DNA of the CDR3 is TGTGCCAGCAGCCCCGACAGGGAGGATACGCAGTATTTT. Translating it yields CASSPDREDTQYF.

This clone was seen only a few times. The rearrangement links TRBV29-1 to TRBJ1-1, with 7 bases aligning to TRBD1. Trimming cost V 6 bases and J 1 base; bases outside gene matches: 5. CDR3 size: 13 residues. CDR1 is SQVTM and CDR2 is ANQGSEA in the germline V gene. CDR3 residues: CSVARGTNTEAFF. In DNA, the CDR3 is TGCAGCGTGGCCAGGGGGACGAACACTGAAGCTTTCTTT.

The gene calls are TRBV5-4 and TRBJ1-6; possibly TRBD1 for D (6 bases). Germline V gives CDR1 SGHNT, CDR2 YYREEE (reference sequence). V lost 5 bases and J 11 bases, leaving 17 bases between the germline ends. The CDR3 totals 14 residues. The CDR3 region is CASSTDRGDPPLHF. The CDR3, as DNA: TGTGCCAGCAGTACGGACAGAGGCGATCCACCCCTCCACTTT.

V is TRBV6-1 and J is TRBJ1-1, with TRBD1 matching 8 bases. From germline, CDR1 is MNHNS and CDR2 SASEGT. J lost 3 bases, V lost 7 bases, and 7 bases had no gene match. This CDR3 contains 14 residues. The CDR3 nucleotides read TGTGCCAGCACTCGAGACAGGGGCTACACTGAAGCTTTCTTT. It is translated as CASTRDRGYTEAFF.

The chain joins TRBV6-4 to TRBJ2-3; weak D call: TRBD1 (5 bases). The ends were cut back, 6 bases at V and 0 bases at J, with 13 bases in the middle. The germline V gene has CDR1 MRHNA and CDR2 SNTAGT. The CDR3 loop spans 15 amino acids. CDR3 nucleotide sequence: TGTGCCAGCAGACCTGACAGAACTAGCACAGATACGCAGTATTTT. The encoded protein is CASRPDRTSTDTQYF.

This chain connects TRBV6-6 to TRBJ2-7; D is ambiguous. Trimming removed 5 bases from V and 3 bases from J, with 11 bases in between. CDR1 is MNHNY and CDR2 is SVGAGI in the germline V gene (reference sequence). The CDR3 has 13 residues. The CDR3 DNA reads as TGTGCCAGCAGTAACCCGAGTTACTACGAGCAGTACTTC. It codes for CASSNPSYYEQYF.

The chain couples TRBV5-4 to TRBJ2-1; perhaps TRBD1 as D (6 bases). Trimming stripped 1 base from V and 7 bases from J, with 9 bases between. This CDR3 region has 13 residues. Germline CDR1 is SGHNT and CDR2 is YYREEE (reference sequence). In DNA form, the CDR3 reads TGTGCCAGCAGCTTGCAGGGGATGAATGAGCAGTTCTTC. Residues: CASSLQGMNEQFF.

The V and J genes are TRBV29-1 and TRBJ1-1; D is unresolved. This CDR3 is 13 amino acids long. The V gene lost 2 bases and the J gene lost 3 bases, with 10 bases spanning the gap. Germline CDR1 reads SQVTM; CDR2 reads ANQGSEA. The CDR3 bases are TGCAGCGTTGAATACACCCGGGACACTGAAGCTTTCTTT. Its translation is CSVEYTRDTEAFF. The whole variable domain, remainder taken from reference TRBV29-1 and TRBJ1-1, is SAVISQKPSRDICQRGTSLTIQCQVDSQVTMMFWYRQQPGQSLTLIATANQGSEATYESGFVIDKFPISRPNLTFSTLTVSNMSPEDSSIYLCSVEYTRDTEAFFGQGTRLTVV.

The rearrangement uses TRBV18 and TRBJ1-1, with D possibly matching TRBD1 (5 bases). Trimming removed 8 bases at V and 5 bases at J, with 18 bases between. The CDR3 sequence is 14 residues long. CDR1 and CDR2 from the germline V gene are KGHSH and LQKENI. CDR3 amino acids: CASQFGGRTTEAFF. Here the CDR3 DNA reads TGTGCCAGCCAGTTTGGGGGGAGGACGACTGAAGCTTTCTTT.

This clone was counted a single time. The CDR3 spells CACSKNTEAFF. The CDR3 DNA reads TGTGCCTGTTCCAAGAACACTGAAGCTTTCTTT. The J gene is TRBJ1-1, the V gene TRBV30; D gene ambiguous. The length of the CDR3 is 11 residues. V was shortened by 6 bases and J by 1 base, with 6 bases between the two germline ends. Germline CDR1 reads GTSNPN; CDR2 reads SVGIG (reference sequence). Complete variable domain (other parts from reference TRBV30 and TRBJ1-1): SQTIHQWPATLVQPVGSPLSLECTVEGTSNPNLYWYRQAAGRGLQLLFYSVGIGQISSEVPQNLSASRPQDRQFILSSKKLLLSDSGFYLCACSKNTEAFFGQGTRLTVV.

The sample holds a few counts of this clone. V is TRBV6-6 and J is TRBJ2-2, with 9 bases aligning to TRBD1. Trimming removed 1 base from V and 6 bases from J; junction bases left unmatched: 3. CDR1 and CDR2 from the germline V gene are MNHNY and SVGAGI (reference sequence). The CDR3 is 15 residues long. The CDR3 DNA reads TGTGCCAGCAGTTACTTGGGACAGGGCGCCGGGGAGCTGTTTTTT. Translated: CASSYLGQGAGELFF.

This chain links TRBV28 with TRBJ1-3; 8 bases line up with TRBD1. V lost 3 bases and J lost 4; bases outside the gene matches: 8. The CDR3 loop spans 16 amino acids. Germline CDR1 and CDR2: MDHEN and SYDVKM. This CDR3 reads CASSLMTGEDGNTIYF. The CDR3 DNA reads as TGTGCCAGCAGTTTGATGACAGGGGAAGACGGAAACACCATATATTTT.

CDR3 loop: CASSLGGPSGTPQLFF. The CDR3 nucleotides are TGTGCCAGCAGCTTGGGGGGGCCCTCGGGGACGCCGCAACTGTTTTTT. The rearrangement joins TRBV5-4 to TRBJ1-4; D might be TRBD1 (6 bases). Trimming left V 0 bases short and J 12 bases short, with 21 bases between. The CDR3 loop spans 16 amino acids. In germline, CDR1 is SGHNT, CDR2 YYREEE (reference sequence).

This chain joins TRBV4-1 and TRBJ2-3, with a possible D match to TRBD2 (5 bases). This CDR3 has 16 amino acids. CDR1 and CDR2 from the germline V gene are MGHRA and YSYEKL. The V end was cut by 3 bases, the J end by 5 bases, with 18 bases between. CDR3 coding DNA: TGCGCCAGCAGCCAGCCTAGCCGGGGTCATCTAGATACGCAGTATTTT. Amino acid sequence: CASSQPSRGHLDTQYF.

This chain links TRBV5-1 with TRBJ2-6; TRBD1 might be the D (6 bases). This CDR3 is 15 amino acids long. CDR1 is SGHRS, CDR2 YFSETQ, per germline. The V end was cut by 2 bases, the J end by 4 bases, with 10 bases between. DNA of the CDR3: TGCGCCAGCAGCTTACAGGGAGCAGGGGCCAACGTCCTGACTTTC. It specifies CASSLQGAGANVLTF.

This clone was seen only once. The chain has TRBV7-9 and TRBJ2-3; D remains ambiguous. The CDR3 runs 13 residues. Germline assignment: CDR1 SEHNR and CDR2 FQNEAQ (reference sequence). V lost 5 bases to trimming and J lost 4 bases, with 10 bases between them. CDR3 bases: TGTGCCAGCAGCCCGCGGTCCGCAGATACGCAGTATTTT. It is translated as CASSPRSADTQYF.

The genes are TRBV4-3 and TRBJ1-2, with TRBD1 matching 7 bases. This CDR3 contains 13 residues. Per germline, CDR1 LGHNA and CDR2 YSLEER. V shed 5 bases and J 2 bases; nucleotides not matched to a gene: 2. The CDR3 nucleotides are TGCGCCAGCAGCTTGGGACAGAACTATGGCTACACCTTC. Residues: CASSLGQNYGYTF.

There are a few counts of this clone. Here the CDR3 reads CASSYAGSPPEAFF. The CDR3 DNA sequence: TGTGCCAGCAGTTACGCCGGGAGCCCCCCTGAAGCTTTCTTT. The genes are TRBV6-5 and TRBJ1-1, with D uncertain. Germline-derived CDR1 and CDR2 are MNHEY and SVGAGI. V was trimmed by 2 bases and J by 6 bases, leaving 13 bases between them. CDR3 length: 14 residues.

This sequence joins TRBV29-1 and TRBJ2-6; tentative D call: TRBD2 (7 bases). V was clipped by 2 bases and J by 0 bases, with 14 bases between them. Germline V gene sequence: CDR1 SQVTM, CDR2 ANQGSEA. The length of the CDR3 is 17 residues. The CDR3 region has the DNA TGCAGCGTTGAACGAGCAGGGGAGGGCTCTGGGGCCAACGTCCTGACTTTC. Residues: CSVERAGEGSGANVLTF.

This clone was seen a handful of times. CDR3 residues: CASSLLAGDHEQYF. The CDR3 DNA follows: TGTGCCAGCAGTTTACTAGCGGGAGACCACGAGCAGTACTTC. J is TRBJ2-7 and V is TRBV27; 10 bases match TRBD2. The CDR3 sequence is 14 residues long. Trimming took 2 bases from V and 5 from J; bases not matched to a gene: 3. Germline loops: CDR1 MNHEY, CDR2 SMNVEV (reference sequence).

This clone was counted once. The chain has TRBV5-1 and TRBJ2-3; tentatively, D is TRBD2 (5 bases). The CDR3 covers 12 residues. V was cut by 1 base and J by 10 bases, with 10 bases left in between. Germline-derived CDR1 and CDR2 are SGHRS and YFSETQ. The CDR3 DNA reads as TGCGCCAGCAGCTTGATAGGGCGGGCGCAGTATTTT. Its translation is CASSLIGRAQYF. The full variable domain, in which reference TRBV5-1 and TRBJ2-3 provide the parts outside the CDR3, is KAGVTQTPRYLIKTRGQQVTLSCSPISGHRSVSWYQQTPGQGLQFLFEYFSETQRNKGNFPGRFSGRQFSNSRSEMNVSTLELGDSALYLCASSLIGRAQYFGPGTRLTVL.

In nucleotides, the CDR3 is TGCAGCGCCAACAGGGGGCGGAGGATCGCGAACACTGAAGCTTTCTTT. Amino acid sequence: CSANRGRRIANTEAFF. The chain has TRBV29-1 and TRBJ1-1, with 9 bases lining up with TRBD1. Germline V gene data show CDR1 as SQVTM and CDR2 as ANQGSEA. CDR3 length: 16 residues. Trimming removed 7 bases from V and 1 base from J; junction bases left unmatched: 13.

CDR3 sequence reads: CASSLSERGHEQFF. The CDR3 bases are TGTGCCAGCAGTTTGAGCGAGAGGGGGCATGAGCAGTTCTTC. The V and J genes are TRBV27 and TRBJ2-1; 7 bases are shared with TRBD1. Unmatched junction bases numbered 7, after V lost 3 bases and J lost 8 bases. This CDR3 contains 14 residues. Germline lookup yields CDR1 MNHEY and CDR2 SMNVEV (reference sequence).